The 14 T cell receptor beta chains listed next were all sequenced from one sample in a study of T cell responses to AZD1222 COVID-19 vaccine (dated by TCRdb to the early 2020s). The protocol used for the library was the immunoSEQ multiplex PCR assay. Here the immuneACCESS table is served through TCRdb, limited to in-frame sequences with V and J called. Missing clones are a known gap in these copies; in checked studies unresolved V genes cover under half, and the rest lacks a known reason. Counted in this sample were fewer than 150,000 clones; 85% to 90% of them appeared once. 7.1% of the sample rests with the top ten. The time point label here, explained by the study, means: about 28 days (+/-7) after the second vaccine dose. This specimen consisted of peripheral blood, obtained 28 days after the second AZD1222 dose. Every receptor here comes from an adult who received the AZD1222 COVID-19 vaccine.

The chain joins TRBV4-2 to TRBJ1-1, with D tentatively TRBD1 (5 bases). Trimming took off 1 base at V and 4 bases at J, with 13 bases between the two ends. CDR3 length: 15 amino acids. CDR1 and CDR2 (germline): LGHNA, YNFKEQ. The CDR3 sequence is CASSQVDRYPTEAFF. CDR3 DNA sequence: TGTGCCAGCAGCCAAGTCGACAGATACCCCACTGAAGCTTTCTTT.

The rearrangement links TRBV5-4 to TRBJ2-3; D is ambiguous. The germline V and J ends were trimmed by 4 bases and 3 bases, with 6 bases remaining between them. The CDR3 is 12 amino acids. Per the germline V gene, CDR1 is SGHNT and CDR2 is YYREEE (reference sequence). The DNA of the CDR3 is TGTGCCAGCAGCCAAGAAACAGATACGCAGTATTTT. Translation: CASSQETDTQYF.

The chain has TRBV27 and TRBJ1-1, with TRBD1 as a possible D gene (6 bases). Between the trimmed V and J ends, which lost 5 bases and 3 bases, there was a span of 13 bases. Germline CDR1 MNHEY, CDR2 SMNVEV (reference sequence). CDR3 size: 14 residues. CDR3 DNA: TGTGCCAGCAGTCCGAGACAGGTGCACACTGAAGCTTTCTTT. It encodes CASSPRQVHTEAFF.

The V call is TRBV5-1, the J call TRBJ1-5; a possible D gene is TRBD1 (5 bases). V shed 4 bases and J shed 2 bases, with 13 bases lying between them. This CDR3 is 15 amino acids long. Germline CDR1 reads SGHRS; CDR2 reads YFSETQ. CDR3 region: CASSPRGGGNQPQHF. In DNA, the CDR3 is TGCGCCAGCAGCCCAAGGGGAGGGGGCAATCAGCCCCAGCATTTT.

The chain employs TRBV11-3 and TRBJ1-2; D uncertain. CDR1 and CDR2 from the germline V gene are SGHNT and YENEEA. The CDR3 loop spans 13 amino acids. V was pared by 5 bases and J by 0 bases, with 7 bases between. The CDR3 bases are TGTGCCAGCAGCCCCACAGCTAACTATGGCTACACCTTC. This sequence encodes CASSPTANYGYTF.

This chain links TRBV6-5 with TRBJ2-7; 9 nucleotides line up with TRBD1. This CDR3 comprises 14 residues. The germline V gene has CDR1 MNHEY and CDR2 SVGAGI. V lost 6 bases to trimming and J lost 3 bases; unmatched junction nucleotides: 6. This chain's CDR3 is CASRTTGGSYEQYF. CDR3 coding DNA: TGTGCCAGCAGAACTACAGGGGGCAGCTACGAGCAGTACTTC.

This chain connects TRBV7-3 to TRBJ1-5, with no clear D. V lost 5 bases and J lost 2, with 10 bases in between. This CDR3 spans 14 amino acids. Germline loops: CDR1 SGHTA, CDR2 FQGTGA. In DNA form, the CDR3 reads TGTGCCAGCAGCCCAAGCGGAGGCAATCAGCCCCAGCATTTT. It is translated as CASSPSGGNQPQHF.

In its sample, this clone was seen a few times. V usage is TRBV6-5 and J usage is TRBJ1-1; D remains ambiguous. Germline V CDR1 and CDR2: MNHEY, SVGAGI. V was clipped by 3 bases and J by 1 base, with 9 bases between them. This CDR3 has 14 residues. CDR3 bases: TGTGCCAGCAGTTATGGCCGGCAGAACACTGAAGCTTTCTTT. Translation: CASSYGRQNTEAFF.

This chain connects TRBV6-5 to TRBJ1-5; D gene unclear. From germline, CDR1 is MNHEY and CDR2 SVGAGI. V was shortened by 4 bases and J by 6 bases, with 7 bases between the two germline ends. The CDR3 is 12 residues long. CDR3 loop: CASSSRVQPQHF. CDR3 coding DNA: TGTGCCAGCAGTTCCCGGGTTCAGCCCCAGCATTTT.

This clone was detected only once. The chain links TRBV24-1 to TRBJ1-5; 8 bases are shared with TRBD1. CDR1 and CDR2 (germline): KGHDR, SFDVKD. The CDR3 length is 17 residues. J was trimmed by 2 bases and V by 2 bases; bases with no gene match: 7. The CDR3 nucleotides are TGTGCCACCAGTGATTCTCGCAGGGGGCACGGCAATCAGCCCCAGCATTTT. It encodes CATSDSRRGHGNQPQHF.

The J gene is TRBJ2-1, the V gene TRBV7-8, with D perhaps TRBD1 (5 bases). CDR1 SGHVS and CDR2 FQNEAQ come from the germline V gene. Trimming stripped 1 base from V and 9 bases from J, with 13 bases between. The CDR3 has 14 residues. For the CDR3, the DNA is TGTGCCAGCAGCTTAGTAGTCCCGGACACTGAGCAGTTCTTC. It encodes CASSLVVPDTEQFF.

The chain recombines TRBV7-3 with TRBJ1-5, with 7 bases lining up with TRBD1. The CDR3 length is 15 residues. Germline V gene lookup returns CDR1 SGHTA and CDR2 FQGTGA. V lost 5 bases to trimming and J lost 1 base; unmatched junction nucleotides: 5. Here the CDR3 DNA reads TGTGCCAGCAGCCCAGGGACAGCAAGCAATCAGCCCCAGCATTTT. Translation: CASSPGTASNQPQHF.

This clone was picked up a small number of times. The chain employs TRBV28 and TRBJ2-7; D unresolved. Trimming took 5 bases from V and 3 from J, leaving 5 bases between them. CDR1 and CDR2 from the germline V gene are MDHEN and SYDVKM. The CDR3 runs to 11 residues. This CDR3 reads CASSKNYEQYF. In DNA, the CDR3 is TGTGCCAGCAGTAAAAACTACGAGCAGTACTTC.

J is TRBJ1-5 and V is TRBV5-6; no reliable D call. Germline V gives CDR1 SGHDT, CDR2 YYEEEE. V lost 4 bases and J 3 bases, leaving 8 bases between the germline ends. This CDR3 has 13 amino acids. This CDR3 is CASSPGPNQPQHF. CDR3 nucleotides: TGTGCCAGCAGCCCTGGGCCCAATCAGCCCCAGCATTTT.